This TCR beta chain was retrieved from a study of identifying expanded T cells in peripheral blood. Germline lookup yields CDR1 SGHTA and CDR2 FQGNSA. The CDR3 consists of 16 residues. The V gene end was trimmed by 4 bases and the J gene end by 8 bases; junction bases not matched to a gene: 12. Study-wide results and caveats: Approximately two-week clone count variance significantly increased as total template count grew.

The repertoire was sequenced with immunoSEQ multiplex PCR; TCRdb's copy has only in-frame clones and lacks some. This table has about 81,000 clones, 84% appearing once. As for this clone: What it binds is unknown.

The chain joins TRBV7-2 to TRBJ2-1; 9 nucleotides match TRBD2. This sequence was found in a person aged 18 to 70 in good health. The sample consisted of blood. In nucleotides, the CDR3 is TGTGCCAGCAGCTCGAAGAGGGCTAGCGGGAAGGATGAGCAGTTCTTC. Amino acid sequence: CASSSKRASGKDEQFF.